This T cell receptor beta chain was identified in a study of neurological immune-mediated disorders. The cDNA was produced through 5'RACE with 10-nucleotide random UMIs. TCRdb reanalysed the 5' RACE reads using MiXCR and keeps one entry per CDR3 protein. This sample has roughly 16,000 distinct CDR3 sequences, with roughly 15% found just once. V lost 5 bases, J lost 6 bases, and 11 bases lay in between. Germline assignment: CDR1 DFQATT and CDR2 SNEGSKA (reference sequence). This CDR3 is built from 12 residues. The sample holds many counts of this clonotype. Sequencing was performed on PBMCs. The receptor's source is a man aged 60 to 69 with HTLV-1-associated myelopathy (HAM/TSP). The chain joins TRBV20-1 to TRBJ1-5; perhaps TRBD1 as D (6 bases). The CDR3 nucleotides read TGCAGTGCTGGCAGGGGCGCTCAGCCCCAGCATTTT. Translating it yields CSAGRGAQPQHF.